These 24 T cell receptor beta chains were sequenced from one sample in a study of PD-L1 blockade in urothelial cancer. Sequencing was performed with immunoSEQ multiplex PCR; in TCRdb, only in-frame clones are kept and a portion is missing. The sample holds around 100,000 clones, 90% seen once. The time point was: pretreatment peripheral blood. The sample in question was PBMCs, obtained around atezolizumab (anti-PD-L1) treatment. The receptor set was obtained from a man aged 55 to 70 with urothelial cancer.

The V gene is TRBV21-1, the J gene TRBJ2-3; the DNA was not used to check the table's D call, TRBD2. TRBV21-1 is a pseudogene segment. The CDR3 consists of 16 residues. CDR3 protein: CARNKISGVSTDTQYF. The CDR3 DNA follows: TGTGCCAGAAACAAGATTAGCGGAGTGAGCACAGATACGCAGTATTTT.

This clone was seen a single time. J is TRBJ2-3 and V is TRBV27; the match to TRBD1 covers 9 bases. The CDR3 is 16 amino acids. Germline lookup yields CDR1 MNHEY and CDR2 SMNVEV (reference sequence). J was trimmed by 5 bases and V by 5 bases; bases with no gene match: 11. The CDR3 nucleotides are TGTGCCAGCAGTCCCCAACTCGGGGACAGGGAAGATACGCAGTATTTT. This encodes CASSPQLGDREDTQYF.

Remarks on this clone: One end of the junction varies from germline; a read error may be responsible. The genes are TRBV19 and TRBJ1-5, with D unclear. This CDR3 is built from 12 residues. Germline assignment: CDR1 LNHDA and CDR2 SQIVND (reference sequence). CDR3 region: CASSISSQPQHF. The CDR3 DNA follows: TGTGCCAGTAGTATTAGCAGTCAGCCCCAGCATTTT.

The V call is TRBV13, the J call TRBJ2-3, with 8 positions matching TRBD2. The CDR3 runs 16 residues. The germline V gene has CDR1 PRHDT and CDR2 FYEKMQ (reference sequence). The J segment lost 2 bases and the V segment lost 5 bases, leaving 9 bases of the junction unmatched. As DNA, the CDR3 is TGTGCCAGCAGCCCTTTTAGCGGGGATACCACAGATACGCAGTATTTT. Its translation: CASSPFSGDTTDTQYF.

V usage is TRBV7-2 and J usage is TRBJ2-7, with 8 bases aligning to TRBD1. The CDR3 sequence is 18 residues long. V shed 3 bases, J shed 1 base, and the junction held 14 bases outside the gene matches. CDR1 SGHTA and CDR2 FQGNSA come from the germline V gene. The chain's CDR3 is CASSFWGIRQGISYEQYF. CDR3 nucleotide sequence: TGTGCCAGCAGCTTTTGGGGGATCAGACAGGGGATATCCTACGAGCAGTACTTC.

The V and J genes are TRBV28 and TRBJ2-5; TRBD1 might be the D (6 bases). CDR1 is MDHEN and CDR2 is SYDVKM in the germline V gene. V was cut by 3 bases and J by 2 bases, with 16 bases left in between. CDR3 length: 16 residues. CDR3 loop: CASSFLQGTTQETQYF. CDR3 DNA: TGTGCCAGCAGTTTCCTGCAGGGGACGACTCAAGAGACCCAGTACTTC.

This clone occurred a few times. Written as DNA, the CDR3 is TGTGCCAGCAGGCCTAGCGGGAGTGGGGACCAAGAGACCCAGTACTTC. Its protein is CASRPSGSGDQETQYF. The chain carries TRBV4-2 and TRBJ2-5, with 10 bases aligning to TRBD2. Trimming took 6 bases from V and 0 from J; bases not matched to a gene: 7. The CDR3 extends over 16 amino acids. Germline loops: CDR1 LGHNA, CDR2 YNFKEQ.

This clone was picked up one time. The rearrangement joins TRBV9 to TRBJ2-3; D perhaps matches TRBD2 (5 bases). The V end lost 4 bases, the J end lost 3 bases, and 12 bases lay between the germline ends. CDR1 is SGDLS and CDR2 is YYNGEE in the germline V gene. This CDR3 has 14 amino acids. The CDR3 here is CASSPAVATDTQYF. The CDR3 DNA is TGTGCCAGCAGCCCAGCGGTAGCGACAGATACGCAGTATTTT.

The V call is TRBV4-3, the J call TRBJ1-5, with D unclear. The CDR3 loop spans 16 amino acids. Trimming cost V 0 bases and J 3 bases, with 12 bases left between them. The V gene's germline CDR1 is LGHNA and CDR2 YSLEER. CDR3 sequence reads: CASSQETVGYNQPQHF. The CDR3 DNA reads TGCGCCAGCAGCCAAGAAACAGTGGGCTACAATCAGCCCCAGCATTTT.

The rearrangement joins TRBV7-2 to TRBJ1-6; D possibly corresponds to TRBD1 (6 bases). The germline gives CDR1 SGHTA, CDR2 FQGNSA. This CDR3 contains 15 residues. V lost 4 bases, J lost 9 bases, and 16 bases lay in between. CDR3 amino acids: CASSSRGGRISPLHF. Written as DNA, the CDR3 is TGTGCCAGCAGCTCGAGGGGGGGGCGGATTTCACCCCTCCACTTT.

This chain uses TRBV9 with TRBJ1-1; D is uncertain. Trimming stripped 2 bases from V and 0 bases from J, with 5 bases between. The CDR3 consists of 13 residues. The germline CDR1 and CDR2 sequences are SGDLS and YYNGEE. CDR3 protein: CASSVGMNTEAFF. In nucleotides, the CDR3 is TGTGCCAGCAGCGTGGGCATGAACACTGAAGCTTTCTTT.

This rearrangement joins TRBV10-2 to TRBJ1-1; TRBD1 agrees at 9 bases. This CDR3 contains 14 residues. Trimming cost V 7 bases and J 0 bases; bases outside gene matches: 3. Germline CDR1 WSHSY, CDR2 SAAADI. As DNA, the CDR3 is TGCGCCAGCAAAGGACAGGGGATGAACACTGAAGCTTTCTTT. The encoded protein is CASKGQGMNTEAFF.

The chain uses TRBV6-6 and TRBJ1-5; D call uncertain. The CDR3 totals 12 residues. Trimming pared 2 bases from V and 7 bases from J, leaving 6 bases between. CDR1 MNHNY and CDR2 SVGAGI come from the germline V gene (reference sequence). The CDR3 nucleotides read TGTGCCAGCAGTTACGGAGGGCAGCCCCAGCATTTT. Translation: CASSYGGQPQHF.

This clone was observed a single time. This sequence joins TRBV6-1 and TRBJ1-5; possible D gene TRBD1, 6 bases. This CDR3 comprises 15 residues. CDR1 is MNHNS, CDR2 SASEGT, per germline. V lost 0 bases, J lost 5 bases, and 11 bases lay in between. This CDR3 reads CASSEATDRYQPQHF. DNA of the CDR3: TGTGCCAGCAGTGAAGCTACGGACAGATATCAGCCCCAGCATTTT.

The rearrangement links TRBV6-5 to TRBJ2-3, with D tentatively TRBD1 (6 bases). Germline CDR1 is MNHEY and CDR2 is SVGAGI. V was pared by 2 bases and J by 2 bases, with 14 bases between. This CDR3 is built from 16 residues. CDR3 loop: CASSYPKGDLTDTQYF. As DNA, the CDR3 is TGTGCCAGCAGTTACCCAAAGGGGGACCTCACAGATACGCAGTATTTT.

V gene TRBV14 combines with J gene TRBJ2-2; 8 nucleotides match TRBD1. The V gene's germline CDR1 is SGHDN and CDR2 FVKESK. CDR3 length equals 15 residues. Trimming removed 4 bases from V and 3 bases from J; junction bases left unmatched: 4. CDR3 bases: TGTGCCAGCAGCCCCGGGACAGGATACACCGGGGAGCTGTTTTTT. This gives the protein CASSPGTGYTGELFF.

J is TRBJ2-7 and V is TRBV2; the D is unclear. V was cut by 6 bases and J by 7 bases, with 16 bases left in between. This CDR3 contains 13 residues. Germline assignment: CDR1 SNHLY and CDR2 FYNNEI. The CDR3 DNA reads TGTGCCAGCAGAACCCAACCGTTGACTGAGCAGTACTTC. Translating gives CASRTQPLTEQYF.

The J gene is TRBJ2-7, the V gene TRBV4-2; a possible D gene is TRBD2 (6 bases). This CDR3 contains 18 residues. Germline values: CDR1 LGHNA, CDR2 YNFKEQ. Trimming stripped 1 base from V and 1 base from J, with 20 bases between. In nucleotides, the CDR3 is TGTGCCAGCAGCCAAGCGTACCGGGGGAGGATGATTTCCTACGAGCAGTACTTC. This codes for CASSQAYRGRMISYEQYF.

The genes are TRBV9 and TRBJ2-2; 10 nucleotides align to TRBD2. The CDR3 is 15 amino acids. V was clipped by 3 bases and J by 6 bases; unmatched bases: 5. Looked up from germline, CDR1 is SGDLS and CDR2 is YYNGEE. The CDR3 loop reads CASSASGGAAGELFF. The CDR3 coding sequence is TGTGCCAGCAGCGCCAGCGGGGGGGCGGCCGGGGAGCTGTTTTTT.

The V and J genes are TRBV14 and TRBJ1-2; 9 nucleotides agree with TRBD1. Germline V lookup: CDR1 SGHDN, CDR2 FVKESK. J lost 3 bases, V lost 4 bases, and 3 bases had no gene match. The CDR3 covers 14 residues. The CDR3 bases are TGTGCCAGCAGCCTGCGACAGGGGGACTATGGCTACACCTTC. Translating it yields CASSLRQGDYGYTF.

The chain couples TRBV25-1 to TRBJ1-1, with D perhaps TRBD1 (5 bases). V was pared by 4 bases and J by 4 bases, with 16 bases between. CDR1 MGHDK and CDR2 SYGVNS come from the germline V gene. This CDR3 contains 15 residues. The CDR3 spells CASSVPGGIGTEAFF. CDR3 nucleotide sequence: TGTGCCAGCAGTGTTCCGGGGGGTATTGGCACTGAAGCTTTCTTT.

This clone was picked up one time. V is TRBV27 and J is TRBJ2-1; 9 bases are shared with TRBD2. CDR1 is MNHEY, CDR2 SMNVEV, per germline (reference sequence). The CDR3 spans 12 residues. With 5 bases clipped from V and 9 bases from J, the junction kept 2 bases outside the gene matches. CDR3 nucleotides: TGTGCCAGCAGTGTGCGGGGGGGTGAGCAGTTCTTC. Encoded protein: CASSVRGGEQFF.

V is TRBV30 and J is TRBJ1-1; possibly TRBD1 for D (5 bases). This CDR3 has 13 residues. V lost 1 base to trimming and J lost 4 bases, with 10 bases between them. Germline assignment: CDR1 GTSNPN and CDR2 SVGIG (reference sequence). This CDR3 reads CAWSGIGVTEAFF. CDR3 nucleotides: TGTGCCTGGAGTGGTATAGGGGTCACTGAAGCTTTCTTT.

This clone was seen just once. This chain links TRBV5-5 with TRBJ2-7; D unclear. Germline V gene sequence: CDR1 SGHKS, CDR2 YYEKEE (reference sequence). The V end lost 4 bases, the J end lost 1 base, and 9 bases lay between the germline ends. The CDR3 consists of 13 residues. DNA for the CDR3: TGTGCCAGCAGCGTTACAGCATCCTACGAGCAGTACTTC. The encoded protein is CASSVTASYEQYF. Based on the CDR3 plus reference TRBV5-5 and TRBJ2-7, the full variable domain is DAGVTQSPTHLIKTRGQQVTLRCSPISGHKSVSWYQQVLGQGPQFIFQYYEKEERGRGNFPDRFSARQFPNYSSELNVNALLLGDSALYLCASSVTASYEQYFGPGTRLTVT.